By proportion, the clone carrying this T cell receptor beta chain is medium-sized (0.01 to 0.1%). Unique molecular identifiers, one per molecule, were present on every TCR cDNA molecule. One entry per CDR3 protein, called by TCRdb with MiXCR from the 5' RACE reads. The top ten hold roughly 20% of the sample, which has a few thousand distinct CDR3 sequences, about 18% seen once. Time point here: sample taken at primary tumor resection. Whole RNA obtained from tumor, nontumor lung or frozen PBMC underwent sequencing without sorting. The approximately 77 donors had untreated early-stage non-small cell lung cancer. The sample is drawn from a study of spatial heterogeneity in lung cancer. Background on the study: Alpha-chain detections were consistently fewer than beta-chain detections among the sequences.

The CDR3 sequence is 15 residues long. V was pared by 6 bases and J by 2 bases, with 16 bases between. Germline V gene lookup returns CDR1 MDHEN and CDR2 SYDVKM. The TCR originated in a male donor with early-stage non-small cell lung cancer. The V call is TRBV28, the J call TRBJ1-1; D is uncertain. This specimen consisted of normal lung tissue next to the tumor, obtained at surgery. CDR3 protein: CASSPPIDYNTEAFF. The CDR3 DNA is TGTGCCAGCAGCCCCCCAATCGACTACAACACTGAAGCTTTCTTT.